Shown below are 30 T cell receptor beta chains from a single sample sequenced in a study of CD8 T cells in Susac syndrome. Reverse transcription of about 0.45 to 1 ug RNA was performed with random hexamers. TCRdb reprocessed the immunoSEQ multiplex PCR reads with MiXCR, giving one entry per CDR3 protein. The repertoire holds 71,000 or so distinct CDR3 sequences, with 85% to 95% as singletons. The sequenced sample consisted of CD4+ T cells from PBMCs. Source of these receptors: a human donor with Susac syndrome.

V gene TRBV18 combines with J gene TRBJ2-7; 13 bases match TRBD2. The germline V gene encodes CDR1 KGHSH and CDR2 LQKENI. This CDR3 spans 17 amino acids. Trimming removed 3 bases from V and 0 bases from J; junction bases left unmatched: 5. CDR3 protein: CASSPPGLAGASYEQYF. The CDR3 coding sequence is TGTGCCAGCTCACCGCCCGGACTAGCGGGGGCCTCCTACGAGCAGTACTTC.

The V and J genes are TRBV5-1 and TRBJ2-1, with TRBD2 matching 8 bases. The CDR3 has 20 amino acids. V shed 1 base and J 0 bases; nucleotides not matched to a gene: 15. The V gene's germline CDR1 is SGHRS and CDR2 YFSETQ. Here the CDR3 reads CASSLFGGRGARSSYNEQFF. CDR3 DNA sequence: TGCGCCAGCAGCTTGTTCGGTGGGCGGGGGGCCCGGAGCTCCTACAATGAGCAGTTCTTC.

The J gene is TRBJ1-2, the V gene TRBV18; no clear D gene. Per germline, CDR1 KGHSH and CDR2 LQKENI. This CDR3 is 14 amino acids long. V dropped 4 bases and J dropped 4 bases, with 13 bases sitting between them. The CDR3, as DNA: TGTGCCAGCTCACGAGAAGTGACACTCTATGGCTACACCTTC. The encoded protein is CASSREVTLYGYTF.

The rearrangement links TRBV29-1 to TRBJ2-2; D gene ambiguous. The CDR3 totals 12 residues. Germline CDR1 reads SQVTM; CDR2 reads ANQGSEA. Trimming removed 6 bases from V and 7 bases from J, with 12 bases in between. The CDR3 DNA reads as TGCAGCGTAGGTCCATCGGGCGGGGAGCTGTTTTTT. Protein product: CSVGPSGGELFF.

The genes are TRBV4-1 and TRBJ1-1; D is unclear. Deletions cut 1 base from V and 0 bases from J, with 6 bases between. The CDR3 covers 14 residues. The germline V gene encodes CDR1 MGHRA and CDR2 YSYEKL. CDR3 amino acids: CASSQGDLNTEAFF. The CDR3, as DNA: TGCGCCAGCAGCCAAGGGGATTTGAACACTGAAGCTTTCTTT.

The chain joins TRBV19 to TRBJ1-2; TRBD1 might be the D (5 bases). The V end lost 8 bases, the J end lost 4 bases, and 11 bases lay between the germline ends. Germline V gene sequence: CDR1 LNHDA, CDR2 SQIVND (reference sequence). CDR3 size: 12 residues. The CDR3 region is CASRGAGYGYTF. DNA for the CDR3: TGTGCCAGTCGAGGGGCGGGCTATGGCTACACCTTC. Supplemented by reference TRBV19 and TRBJ1-2, the full variable domain reads DGGITQSPKYLFRKEGQNVTLSCEQNLNHDAMYWYRQDPGQGLRLIYYSQIVNDFQKGDIAEGYSVSREKKESFPLTVTSAQKNPTAFYLCASRGAGYGYTFGSGTRLTVV.

V and J are TRBV28 and TRBJ2-7; TRBD1 aligns across 11 bases. CDR3 length: 13 residues. J was trimmed by 3 bases and V by 7 bases; bases with no gene match: 2. The germline CDR1 and CDR2 sequences are MDHEN and SYDVKM. CDR3 residues: CASKGTGGYEQYF. In DNA form, the CDR3 reads TGTGCCAGCAAGGGGACAGGGGGCTACGAGCAGTACTTC.

The chain joins TRBV19 to TRBJ2-6; 9 bases agree with TRBD1. CDR1 is LNHDA and CDR2 is SQIVND in the germline V gene (reference sequence). The CDR3 is 18 residues long. Trimming cost V 6 bases and J 0 bases; bases outside gene matches: 9. DNA of the CDR3: TGTGCCAGTAGCCCAGGACAGGGGAGAGCCTCTGGGGCCAACGTCCTGACTTTC. Amino acid sequence: CASSPGQGRASGANVLTF.

This chain links TRBV6-2 or TRBV6-3 with TRBJ2-3, with D unclear. This CDR3 is built from 12 residues. Germline-derived CDR1 and CDR2 are MNHEY and SVGEGT. Trimming took 0 bases from V and 9 from J, leaving 7 bases between them. Here the CDR3 reads CASSYSVDTQYF. The CDR3 DNA reads TGTGCCAGCAGTTACTCAGTGGACACGCAGTATTTT.

This chain uses TRBV2 with TRBJ1-1, with TRBD1 matching 8 bases. Losses at the gene ends were 8 bases for V and 2 bases for J; bases not matched to a gene: 1. The CDR3 extends over 12 amino acids. Per germline, CDR1 SNHLY and CDR2 FYNNEI. CDR3 residues: CASGTGNTEAFF. CDR3 DNA: TGTGCCAGCGGGACAGGAAACACTGAAGCTTTCTTT. Using reference TRBV2 and TRBJ1-1 for the parts outside the CDR3, the full variable domain is EPEVTQTPSHQVTQMGQEVILRCVPISNHLYFYWYRQILGQKVEFLVSFYNNEISEKSEIFDDQFSVERPDGSNFTLKIRSTKLEDSAMYFCASGTGNTEAFFGQGTRLTVV.

The chain joins TRBV7-3 to TRBJ2-7; 9 bases agree with TRBD1. Trimming cost V 5 bases and J 6 bases; bases outside gene matches: 8. Germline V gives CDR1 SGHTA, CDR2 FQGTGA. This CDR3 region has 14 residues. This CDR3 reads CASSQSWGQGEQYF. For the CDR3, the DNA is TGTGCCAGCAGCCAGAGCTGGGGACAGGGCGAGCAGTACTTC.

This chain links TRBV2 with TRBJ2-7; no clear D. V was pared by 4 bases and J by 3 bases, with 7 bases between. Germline-derived CDR1 and CDR2 are SNHLY and FYNNEI. This CDR3 spans 12 amino acids. CDR3 sequence: CASSVTSYEQYF. CDR3 nucleotides: TGTGCCAGCAGTGTCACAAGCTACGAGCAGTACTTC. Looking up the rest from reference TRBV2 and TRBJ2-7 gives the full variable domain: EPEVTQTPSHQVTQMGQEVILRCVPISNHLYFYWYRQILGQKVEFLVSFYNNEISEKSEIFDDQFSVERPDGSNFTLKIRSTKLEDSAMYFCASSVTSYEQYFGPGTRLTVT.

The rearrangement links TRBV5-1 to TRBJ1-1, with D possibly being TRBD1 (6 bases). V was pared by 7 bases and J by 1 base, with 14 bases between. CDR1 SGHRS and CDR2 YFSETQ come from the germline V gene. CDR3 length: 14 amino acids. The CDR3 DNA reads as TGCGCCAGCGGCCTAAGACAGGCGAACACTGAAGCTTTCTTT. Amino acid sequence: CASGLRQANTEAFF.

The V gene is TRBV29-1, the J gene TRBJ1-4, with TRBD1 identical over 7 bases. The CDR3 loop spans 12 amino acids. V lost 3 bases to trimming and J lost 5 bases; unmatched junction nucleotides: 0. From germline, CDR1 is SQVTM and CDR2 ANQGSEA. CDR3 in amino acids: CSVETGNEKLFF. Here the CDR3 DNA reads TGCAGCGTTGAGACAGGGAATGAAAAACTGTTTTTT. Together with reference TRBV29-1 and TRBJ1-4, the CDR3 gives the full variable domain: SAVISQKPSRDICQRGTSLTIQCQVDSQVTMMFWYRQQPGQSLTLIATANQGSEATYESGFVIDKFPISRPNLTFSTLTVSNMSPEDSSIYLCSVETGNEKLFFGSGTQLSVL.

The chain carries TRBV18 and TRBJ2-7; no firm D call. The V end was cut by 2 bases, the J end by 2 bases, with 13 bases between. CDR3 length: 15 residues. The germline V gene has CDR1 KGHSH and CDR2 LQKENI. CDR3 in DNA: TGTGCCAGCTCACCAAGGGCCACGATCCCCTACGAGCAGTACTTC. Its translation: CASSPRATIPYEQYF.

The chain joins TRBV10-3 to TRBJ2-5; D is possibly TRBD2 (6 bases). V lost 3 bases and J 5 bases, leaving 16 bases between the germline ends. This CDR3 comprises 15 residues. Germline lookup yields CDR1 ENHRY and CDR2 SYGVKD. CDR3 sequence reads: CAISDTGESGETQYF. The CDR3 DNA reads TGTGCCATCAGTGACACCGGGGAAAGCGGGGAGACCCAGTACTTC.

CDR3 sequence: CSASGTGASYEQYF. In DNA form, the CDR3 reads TGCAGTGCTAGTGGTACAGGGGCGTCCTACGAGCAGTACTTC. The chain joins TRBV20-1 to TRBJ2-7; 7 positions match TRBD1. This CDR3 is built from 14 residues. The junction had 6 bases not matched to a gene; V was cut back by 3 bases and J by 1 base. CDR1 is DFQATT and CDR2 is SNEGSKA in the germline V gene (reference sequence).

The V call is TRBV10-3, the J call TRBJ2-3, with 8 positions matching TRBD1. The CDR3 contains 15 residues. Trimming took 9 bases from V and 0 from J; bases not matched to a gene: 8. Germline CDR1 ENHRY, CDR2 SYGVKD. The CDR3 nucleotides read TGTGCCATTCGACAGGGGACGGGCAGCACAGATACGCAGTATTTT. Protein: CAIRQGTGSTDTQYF.

The count of this clonotype is one. This rearrangement joins TRBV7-9 to TRBJ1-2; 9 nucleotides match TRBD1. CDR3 length: 15 amino acids. Germline-derived CDR1 and CDR2 are SEHNR and FQNEAQ (reference sequence). Losses at the gene ends were 2 bases for V and 3 bases for J; bases not matched to a gene: 4. In DNA, the CDR3 is TGTGCCAGCAGCTTATCCGGGACAGGGTACTATGGCTACACCTTC. This translates into CASSLSGTGYYGYTF.

This sequence joins TRBV20-1 and TRBJ1-4; the D gene is possibly TRBD1 (6 bases). The CDR3 extends over 15 amino acids. Trimming pared 0 bases from V and 4 bases from J, leaving 12 bases between. Germline values: CDR1 DFQATT, CDR2 SNEGSKA (reference sequence). The CDR3 DNA reads as TGCAGTGCTAGAGATGGGGGCGGTATTAATGAAAAACTGTTTTTT. Its protein is CSARDGGGINEKLFF.

This rearrangement joins TRBV20-1 to TRBJ2-3; TRBD1 might be the D (5 bases). The CDR3 runs to 13 residues. Germline V gene lookup returns CDR1 DFQATT and CDR2 SNEGSKA (reference sequence). V was clipped by 6 bases and J by 4 bases, with 14 bases between them. The CDR3 DNA follows: TGCAGTGCGCGAGAGTGGGGCGCAGATACGCAGTATTTT. Protein sequence: CSAREWGADTQYF.

V gene TRBV4-2 combines with J gene TRBJ1-1; 8 bases map to TRBD1. The V segment lost 6 bases and the J segment 5 bases; nucleotides outside the gene matches: 5. The CDR3 is made up of 13 amino acids. Germline V gene data show CDR1 as LGHNA and CDR2 as YNFKEQ. The chain's CDR3 is CASRGQGRTEAFF. The CDR3 coding sequence is TGTGCCAGCAGAGGACAGGGTCGAACTGAAGCTTTCTTT.

The rearrangement joins TRBV20-1 to TRBJ1-5; D uncertain. With 0 bases removed from V and 3 bases from J, the gap between germline ends came to 18 bases. The CDR3 is 17 residues long. CDR1 and CDR2 from the germline V gene are DFQATT and SNEGSKA (reference sequence). CDR3 protein: CSARDSGLMGDNQPQHF. CDR3 DNA: TGCAGTGCTAGAGATTCGGGCCTAATGGGTGACAATCAGCCCCAGCATTTT.

J is TRBJ1-5 and V is TRBV19; 8 bases are shared with TRBD1. The CDR3 consists of 17 residues. The V segment lost 8 bases and the J segment 4 bases; nucleotides outside the gene matches: 16. Germline V gene data show CDR1 as LNHDA and CDR2 as SQIVND (reference sequence). The CDR3 coding sequence is TGTGCCAGTTTGACCGGGACAGGTGGGCTGAGGAATCAGCCCCAGCATTTT. Translating it yields CASLTGTGGLRNQPQHF.

This clonotype was counted a single time. This rearrangement joins TRBV6-2 or TRBV6-3 to TRBJ1-1; D ambiguous. CDR3 length: 16 residues. Germline CDR1 reads MNHEY; CDR2 reads SVGEGT. V was clipped by 7 bases and J by 0 bases, with 18 bases between them. The CDR3 is CASTPARESMNTEAFF. DNA for the CDR3: TGTGCCAGCACCCCAGCGAGGGAAAGCATGAACACTGAAGCTTTCTTT.

The rearrangement links TRBV10-3 to TRBJ2-7, with 7 positions matching TRBD1. V lost 5 bases to trimming and J lost 4 bases; unmatched junction nucleotides: 2. The CDR3 spans 12 residues. CDR1 and CDR2 from the germline V gene are ENHRY and SYGVKD. The DNA of the CDR3 is TGTGCCATCAGTCGACAGGGTTACGAGCAGTACTTC. Translated, it gives CAISRQGYEQYF.

This chain links TRBV20-1 with TRBJ1-1; no clear D. Between the trimmed V and J ends, which lost 0 bases and 2 bases, there was a span of 4 bases. The germline V gene has CDR1 DFQATT and CDR2 SNEGSKA (reference sequence). The CDR3 is made up of 12 amino acids. The CDR3 protein is CSARDYNTEAFF. DNA of the CDR3: TGCAGTGCTAGAGACTATAACACTGAAGCTTTCTTT.

The chain carries TRBV7-9 and TRBJ1-4; D is perhaps TRBD1 (5 bases). This CDR3 is built from 13 residues. The ends were cut back, 8 bases at V and 10 bases at J, with 17 bases in the middle. Germline loops: CDR1 SEHNR, CDR2 FQNEAQ (reference sequence). The CDR3 protein is CASGGTARGKLFF. The CDR3, as DNA: TGTGCCAGCGGGGGGACTGCTCGGGGAAAACTGTTTTTT.

Only one count was recorded for this clonotype. V and J are TRBV12-3 or TRBV12-4 and TRBJ2-7; D is possibly TRBD2 (5 bases). The CDR3 is 13 amino acids. Between the trimmed V and J ends, which lost 3 bases and 3 bases, there was a span of 9 bases. The CDR3 nucleotides are TGTGCCAGCAGTTTCTCGGCGGGCTACGAGCAGTACTTC. Its translation: CASSFSAGYEQYF.

The chain is built from TRBV19 and TRBJ2-7; 8 bases are shared with TRBD2. J was trimmed by 4 bases and V by 6 bases; bases with no gene match: 17. This CDR3 has 17 residues. Germline CDR1 LNHDA, CDR2 SQIVND (reference sequence). The DNA for the CDR3 is TGTGCCAGTAGCGTGGGGCCGGGACTAGGAATGGCGTACGAGCAGTACTTC. It codes for CASSVGPGLGMAYEQYF.